These T cell receptor beta chains were read from a single sample in a study of identical twins. From the 5' RACE reads, TCRdb called clonotypes with MiXCR, one entry per CDR3 protein. The table records approximately 890,000 distinct CDR3 sequences, around an eighth of them present only once. A further study also used this sample, focusing on yellow fever vaccine responses in identical twins.

Sequenced: PBMCs. These receptors were taken from a woman in her late teens or twenties in good health. Both conserved end residues are part of each CDR3. D genes are given only for firm matches. Size is omitted from some rows. Given values are once, few, many or a class for expanded clones.

j_call: TRBJ1-4
clone_size: many
d_call: TRBD1
v_call: TRBV9
cdr3_aa: CASSSWTGGGTNEKLFF
cdr3_nt: TGTGCCAGCAGCTCCTGGACAGGGGGAGGAACTAATGAAAAACTGTTTTTT

j_call: TRBJ2-7
clone_size: few
d_call: -
v_call: TRBV7-9
cdr3_aa: CASSREPGLYEQYF
cdr3_nt: TGTGCCAGCAGCCGGGAACCTGGTCTCTACGAGCAGTACTTC

j_call: TRBJ2-1
clone_size: -
d_call: TRBD2
v_call: TRBV18
cdr3_aa: CASSPPASGPEGEQFF
cdr3_nt: TGTGCCAGCTCACCACCGGCTAGCGGGCCCGAGGGTGAGCAGTTCTTC

j_call: TRBJ1-1
clone_size: few
d_call: -
v_call: TRBV29-1
cdr3_aa: CSVGEMNTEAFF
cdr3_nt: TGCAGCGTTGGGGAGATGAACACTGAAGCTTTCTTT

j_call: TRBJ1-4
clone_size: -
d_call: -
v_call: TRBV12-3/TRBV12-4
cdr3_aa: CASSFHLGGTNEKLFF
cdr3_nt: TGTGCCAGCAGTTTTCATCTGGGTGGAACTAATGAAAAACTGTTTTTT

j_call: TRBJ2-1
clone_size: -
d_call: -
v_call: TRBV27
cdr3_aa: CASSLRGGLSYNEQFF
cdr3_nt: TGTGCCAGCAGCCTCAGGGGGGGGCTGTCCTACAATGAGCAGTTCTTC

j_call: TRBJ2-1
clone_size: -
d_call: -
v_call: TRBV10-1
cdr3_aa: CASSESRVREQFF
cdr3_nt: TGCGCCAGCAGTGAGTCTCGGGTCCGGGAGCAGTTCTTC

j_call: TRBJ2-7
clone_size: -
d_call: TRBD2
v_call: TRBV28
cdr3_aa: CASSLPLGSGTYEQYF
cdr3_nt: TGTGCCAGCAGTTTACCCCTTGGTAGCGGGACCTACGAGCAGTACTTC

j_call: TRBJ2-7
clone_size: many
d_call: TRBD1
v_call: TRBV3-1
cdr3_aa: CASSLRQGTLYEQYF
cdr3_nt: TGTGCCAGCAGCTTACGACAGGGGACTCTCTACGAGCAGTACTTC

j_call: TRBJ2-1
clone_size: many
d_call: -
v_call: TRBV5-1
cdr3_aa: CASSYSGNKGEQFF
cdr3_nt: TGCGCCAGCAGCTACAGTGGGAATAAGGGTGAGCAGTTCTTC

j_call: TRBJ1-3
clone_size: -
d_call: -
v_call: TRBV20-1
cdr3_aa: CSARENTIYF
cdr3_nt: TGCAGTGCTAGAGAAAACACCATATATTTT

j_call: TRBJ2-2
clone_size: -
d_call: -
v_call: TRBV12-5
cdr3_aa: CASGPRGTGELFF
cdr3_nt: TGTGCTAGTGGCCCGCGGGGCACCGGGGAGCTGTTTTTT

j_call: TRBJ2-3
clone_size: -
d_call: TRBD2
v_call: TRBV4-2
cdr3_aa: CASSQAESPEAGVTDTQYF
cdr3_nt: TGTGCCAGCAGCCAAGCCGAGTCCCCCGAAGCGGGAGTCACAGATACGCAGTATTTT

j_call: TRBJ1-5
clone_size: many
d_call: -
v_call: TRBV12-3/TRBV12-4
cdr3_aa: CASKRTADQPQHF
cdr3_nt: TGTGCCAGCAAAAGGACAGCGGATCAGCCCCAGCATTTT

j_call: TRBJ2-1
clone_size: -
d_call: -
v_call: TRBV5-4
cdr3_aa: CASSLVPVGVYEQFF
cdr3_nt: TGTGCCAGCAGCTTGGTCCCCGTTGGGGTGTATGAGCAGTTCTTC

j_call: TRBJ2-1
clone_size: -
d_call: TRBD1
v_call: TRBV15
cdr3_aa: CATSSLGTGVYNEQFF
cdr3_nt: TGTGCCACCAGCAGTCTCGGGACAGGGGTCTACAATGAGCAGTTCTTC

j_call: TRBJ2-1
clone_size: few
d_call: -
v_call: TRBV14
cdr3_aa: CASSQSERYFYNEQFF
cdr3_nt: TGTGCCAGCAGCCAAAGCGAGCGGTACTTCTACAATGAGCAGTTCTTC

j_call: TRBJ2-1
clone_size: few
d_call: -
v_call: TRBV3-1
cdr3_aa: CASSQGEPVYNEQFF
cdr3_nt: TGTGCCAGCAGCCAAGGAGAACCAGTCTACAATGAGCAGTTCTTC

j_call: TRBJ2-1
clone_size: few
d_call: TRBD1
v_call: TRBV6-2/TRBV6-3
cdr3_aa: CASSQGTARLSNEQFF
cdr3_nt: TGTGCCAGCAGTCAGGGGACAGCCCGCTTATCTAATGAGCAGTTCTTC

j_call: TRBJ1-1
clone_size: few
d_call: -
v_call: TRBV12-3/TRBV12-4
cdr3_aa: CASRLQGVGTEAFF
cdr3_nt: TGTGCCAGCAGGCTACAGGGAGTAGGCACTGAAGCTTTCTTT

j_call: TRBJ1-1
clone_size: -
d_call: -
v_call: TRBV6-5
cdr3_aa: CASKNTYEAFF
cdr3_nt: TGTGCCAGCAAAAACACTTACGAAGCTTTCTTT

j_call: TRBJ1-1
clone_size: few
d_call: -
v_call: TRBV18
cdr3_aa: CASSPLGTLNTEAFF
cdr3_nt: TGTGCCAGCTCACCACTAGGGACGTTGAACACTGAAGCTTTCTTT

j_call: TRBJ1-1
clone_size: few
d_call: TRBD1
v_call: TRBV29-1
cdr3_aa: CSVPFRGPVNTEAFF
cdr3_nt: TGCAGCGTTCCGTTCAGGGGGCCGGTGAACACTGAAGCTTTCTTT

j_call: TRBJ2-7
clone_size: few
d_call: -
v_call: TRBV3-1
cdr3_aa: CASSQSQMSVSEQYF
cdr3_nt: TGTGCCAGCAGCCAAAGCCAGATGTCCGTTTCCGAGCAGTACTTC

j_call: TRBJ2-2
clone_size: -
d_call: TRBD2
v_call: TRBV6-1
cdr3_aa: CASNERETNTGELFF
cdr3_nt: TGTGCCAGCAACGAGCGGGAAACGAACACCGGGGAGCTGTTTTTT

j_call: TRBJ2-5
clone_size: few
d_call: -
v_call: TRBV6-1
cdr3_aa: CASIIPGLEETQYF
cdr3_nt: TGTGCCAGCATCATCCCCGGTCTGGAGGAGACCCAGTACTTC

j_call: TRBJ1-4
clone_size: few
d_call: -
v_call: TRBV5-1
cdr3_aa: CASSLPAVGKLFF
cdr3_nt: TGCGCCAGCAGCTTGCCGGCAGTTGGAAAACTGTTTTTT

j_call: TRBJ1-1
clone_size: -
d_call: -
v_call: TRBV10-3
cdr3_aa: CAICKGESTEAFF
cdr3_nt: TGTGCCATTTGTAAGGGGGAGAGCACTGAAGCTTTCTTT

j_call: TRBJ2-6
clone_size: -
d_call: -
v_call: TRBV20-1
cdr3_aa: CSARDLKGGSSGANVLTF
cdr3_nt: TGCAGTGCTAGAGATCTAAAGGGTGGGAGCTCTGGGGCCAACGTCCTGACTTTC

j_call: TRBJ2-7
clone_size: few
d_call: -
v_call: TRBV24-1
cdr3_aa: CATSVQGYEQYF
cdr3_nt: TGTGCCACCAGTGTCCAGGGTTACGAGCAGTACTTC

j_call: TRBJ2-3
clone_size: few
d_call: TRBD1
v_call: TRBV5-1
cdr3_aa: CASSFGQDNTQYF
cdr3_nt: TGCGCCAGCAGCTTTGGACAGGACAATACGCAGTATTTT

j_call: TRBJ2-3
clone_size: few
d_call: -
v_call: TRBV12-5
cdr3_aa: CASGFPGTDTQYF
cdr3_nt: TGTGCTAGTGGTTTTCCGGGCACAGATACGCAGTATTTT

j_call: TRBJ2-1
clone_size: -
d_call: TRBD1
v_call: TRBV12-3/TRBV12-4
cdr3_aa: CASSLRGQGGGEQFF
cdr3_nt: TGTGCCAGCAGTTTGCGGGGACAGGGAGGAGGCGAGCAGTTCTTC

j_call: TRBJ2-2
clone_size: -
d_call: -
v_call: TRBV3-1
cdr3_aa: CASSNLGLGLAELFF
cdr3_nt: TGTGCCAGCAGTAATCTAGGTCTGGGATTAGCGGAGCTGTTTTTT

j_call: TRBJ2-7
clone_size: many
d_call: -
v_call: TRBV5-1
cdr3_aa: CASSGGLPSYEQYF
cdr3_nt: TGCGCCAGCAGCGGCGGACTGCCCTCCTACGAGCAGTACTTC

j_call: TRBJ2-4
clone_size: once
d_call: -
v_call: TRBV7-2
cdr3_aa: CASSRGTNRLDIQYF
cdr3_nt: TGTGCCAGCAGCCGCGGGACCAACCGACTGGACATTCAGTACTTC

j_call: TRBJ2-5
clone_size: -
d_call: -
v_call: TRBV4-1
cdr3_aa: CASSPNGVETQYF
cdr3_nt: TGCGCCAGCAGCCCGAACGGTGTGGAGACCCAGTACTTC

j_call: TRBJ2-2
clone_size: few
d_call: -
v_call: TRBV24-1
cdr3_aa: CATSDLGVGNTGELFF
cdr3_nt: TGTGCCACCAGTGATTTGGGCGTAGGGAACACCGGGGAGCTGTTTTTT

j_call: TRBJ1-1
clone_size: few
d_call: -
v_call: TRBV5-4
cdr3_aa: CASSWPDRNTEAFF
cdr3_nt: TGTGCCAGCAGCTGGCCGGACAGGAACACTGAAGCTTTCTTT

j_call: TRBJ1-5
clone_size: few
d_call: TRBD1
v_call: TRBV10-3
cdr3_aa: CAIATGATGNQPQHF
cdr3_nt: TGTGCCATCGCGACAGGGGCGACGGGCAATCAGCCCCAGCATTTT

j_call: TRBJ2-1
clone_size: -
d_call: -
v_call: TRBV24-1
cdr3_aa: CATSDPAGSSYNEQFF
cdr3_nt: TGTGCCACCAGTGATCCCGCAGGCAGCTCCTACAATGAGCAGTTCTTC

j_call: TRBJ2-7
clone_size: many
d_call: TRBD1
v_call: TRBV20-1
cdr3_aa: CSAGDRGAYEQYF
cdr3_nt: TGCAGTGCTGGGGACAGGGGCGCCTACGAGCAGTACTTC

j_call: TRBJ2-5
clone_size: few
d_call: TRBD2
v_call: TRBV5-1
cdr3_aa: CASSLRLAGGGETQYF
cdr3_nt: TGCGCCAGCAGCTTGCGACTAGCGGGGGGCGGGGAGACCCAGTACTTC

j_call: TRBJ1-1
clone_size: -
d_call: -
v_call: TRBV7-9
cdr3_aa: CASSLGVGAGNTEAFF
cdr3_nt: TGTGCCAGCAGCTTGGGGGTAGGGGCAGGGAACACTGAAGCTTTCTTT

j_call: TRBJ1-2
clone_size: -
d_call: -
v_call: TRBV9
cdr3_aa: CASSSPQGSYYGYTF
cdr3_nt: TGTGCCAGCAGCAGCCCCCAGGGTAGTTACTATGGCTACACCTTC

j_call: TRBJ2-3
clone_size: many
d_call: TRBD2
v_call: TRBV7-3
cdr3_aa: CASSSLAGVTDTQYF
cdr3_nt: TGTGCCAGCAGCTCGCTAGCGGGAGTTACAGATACGCAGTATTTT

j_call: TRBJ2-1
clone_size: -
d_call: -
v_call: TRBV11-3
cdr3_aa: CASSPTPIPGIEQFF
cdr3_nt: TGTGCCAGCAGCCCGACCCCGATCCCTGGAATTGAGCAGTTCTTC

j_call: TRBJ1-4
clone_size: -
d_call: TRBD1
v_call: TRBV11-2
cdr3_aa: CASSVILGTVNEKLFF
cdr3_nt: TGTGCCAGCAGCGTTATATTAGGGACAGTGAATGAAAAACTGTTTTTT

j_call: TRBJ1-1
clone_size: few
d_call: -
v_call: TRBV29-1
cdr3_aa: CSVANSQGNTEAFF
cdr3_nt: TGCAGCGTAGCAAACTCACAGGGAAACACTGAAGCTTTCTTT

j_call: TRBJ2-3
clone_size: -
d_call: TRBD2
v_call: TRBV7-3
cdr3_aa: CASSLGTSGRAADTQYF
cdr3_nt: TGTGCCAGCAGCTTAGGGACTAGCGGGAGGGCCGCTGATACGCAGTATTTT

j_call: TRBJ1-3
clone_size: few
d_call: -
v_call: TRBV6-1
cdr3_aa: CASSPRELSGNTIYF
cdr3_nt: TGTGCCAGCAGCCCCCGAGAGTTGTCTGGAAACACCATATATTTT

j_call: TRBJ1-2
clone_size: few
d_call: -
v_call: TRBV12-3/TRBV12-4
cdr3_aa: CASSSIWGYTF
cdr3_nt: TGTGCCAGCAGTTCGATTTGGGGCTACACCTTC

j_call: TRBJ2-3
clone_size: -
d_call: TRBD2
v_call: TRBV5-1
cdr3_aa: CASSLGPSGSSTDTQYF
cdr3_nt: TGCGCCAGCAGCTTGGGGCCTAGCGGGAGTAGCACAGATACGCAGTATTTT

j_call: TRBJ2-1
clone_size: -
d_call: TRBD2
v_call: TRBV20-1
cdr3_aa: CSAELPGLAGAGVNEQFF
cdr3_nt: TGCAGTGCCGAGCTCCCCGGACTAGCGGGAGCAGGGGTCAATGAGCAGTTCTTC

j_call: TRBJ1-1
clone_size: few
d_call: TRBD1
v_call: TRBV5-1
cdr3_aa: CASSTGQGPGNTEAFF
cdr3_nt: TGCGCCAGCAGCACCGGACAGGGGCCGGGGAACACTGAAGCTTTCTTT

j_call: TRBJ2-1
clone_size: -
d_call: -
v_call: TRBV4-1
cdr3_aa: CASSPRQGGPYNEQFF
cdr3_nt: TGCGCCAGCAGCCCGCGACAGGGAGGCCCCTACAATGAGCAGTTCTTC

j_call: TRBJ1-3
clone_size: many
d_call: -
v_call: TRBV20-1
cdr3_aa: CSADHNSGNTIYF
cdr3_nt: TGCAGTGCCGATCATAACTCTGGAAACACCATATATTTT

j_call: TRBJ2-2
clone_size: many
d_call: -
v_call: TRBV7-8
cdr3_aa: CASSLAQTGELFF
cdr3_nt: TGTGCCAGCAGCTTAGCGCAAACCGGGGAGCTGTTTTTT

j_call: TRBJ2-1
clone_size: few
d_call: -
v_call: TRBV11-2
cdr3_aa: CASSTIRTRVVGEQFF
cdr3_nt: TGTGCCAGCAGCACAATCCGTACTAGGGTTGTTGGTGAGCAGTTCTTC